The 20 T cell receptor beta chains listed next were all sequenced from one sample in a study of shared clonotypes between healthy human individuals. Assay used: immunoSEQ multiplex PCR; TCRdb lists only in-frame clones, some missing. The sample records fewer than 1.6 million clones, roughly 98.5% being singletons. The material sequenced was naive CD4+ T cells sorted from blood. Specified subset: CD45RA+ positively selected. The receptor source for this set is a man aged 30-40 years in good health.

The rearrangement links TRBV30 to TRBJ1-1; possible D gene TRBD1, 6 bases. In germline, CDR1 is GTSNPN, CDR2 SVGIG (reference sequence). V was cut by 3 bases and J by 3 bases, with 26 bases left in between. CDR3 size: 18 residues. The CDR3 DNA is TGTGCCTGGAGGAAGACCGGGACACTCTCCAGGCTGGACACTGAAGCTTTCTTT. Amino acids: CAWRKTGTLSRLDTEAFF.

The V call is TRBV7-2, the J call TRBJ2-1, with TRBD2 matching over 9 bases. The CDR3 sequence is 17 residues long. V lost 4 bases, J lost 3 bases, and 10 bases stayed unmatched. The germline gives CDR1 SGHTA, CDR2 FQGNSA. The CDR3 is CASSSTVVAGDYNEQFF. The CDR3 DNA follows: TGTGCCAGCAGCTCGACAGTGGTAGCGGGAGACTACAATGAGCAGTTCTTC.

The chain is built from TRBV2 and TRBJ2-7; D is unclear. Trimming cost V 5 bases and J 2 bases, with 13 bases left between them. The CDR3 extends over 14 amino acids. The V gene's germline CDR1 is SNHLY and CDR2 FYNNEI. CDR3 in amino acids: CASSLGSETYEQYF. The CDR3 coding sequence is TGTGCCAGCAGTCTGGGATCGGAAACCTACGAGCAGTACTTC.

CDR3 loop: CASSQSGAEDEQYF. The CDR3 nucleotides are TGTGCCAGCAGCCAATCAGGGGCTGAGGACGAGCAGTACTTC. The chain carries TRBV14 and TRBJ2-7; maybe TRBD1 (6 bases). The CDR3 has 14 amino acids. Looked up from germline, CDR1 is SGHDN and CDR2 is FVKESK. Deletions cut 2 bases from V and 5 bases from J, with 13 bases between.

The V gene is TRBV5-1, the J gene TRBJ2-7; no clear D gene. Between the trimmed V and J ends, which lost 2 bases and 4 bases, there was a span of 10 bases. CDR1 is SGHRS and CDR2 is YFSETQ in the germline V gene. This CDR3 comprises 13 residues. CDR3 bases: TGCGCCAGCAGCTTTGGGGAAAATTACGAGCAGTACTTC. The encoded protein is CASSFGENYEQYF.

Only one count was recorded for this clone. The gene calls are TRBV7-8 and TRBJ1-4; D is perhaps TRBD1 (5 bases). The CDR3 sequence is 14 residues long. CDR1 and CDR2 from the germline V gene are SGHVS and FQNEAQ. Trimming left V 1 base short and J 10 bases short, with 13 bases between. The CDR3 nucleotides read TGTGCCAGCAGCTTAGTTCGGGGGAGGTCAAAACTGTTTTTT. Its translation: CASSLVRGRSKLFF.

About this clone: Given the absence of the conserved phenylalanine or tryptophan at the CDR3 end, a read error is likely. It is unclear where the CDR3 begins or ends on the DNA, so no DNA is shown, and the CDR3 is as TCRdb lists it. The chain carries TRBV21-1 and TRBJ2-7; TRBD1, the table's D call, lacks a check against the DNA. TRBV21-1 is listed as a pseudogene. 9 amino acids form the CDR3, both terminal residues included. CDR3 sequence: CASSKVYTL.

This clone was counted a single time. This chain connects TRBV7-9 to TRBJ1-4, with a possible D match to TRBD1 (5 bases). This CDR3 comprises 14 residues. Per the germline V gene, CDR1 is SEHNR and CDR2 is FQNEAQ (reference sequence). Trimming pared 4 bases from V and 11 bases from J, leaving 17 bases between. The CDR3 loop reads CASSSQGFALKLFF. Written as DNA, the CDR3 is TGTGCCAGCAGCTCCCAGGGTTTCGCGTTGAAACTGTTTTTT.

As DNA, the CDR3 is TGTGCCAGCTCACCACAGAGGGGGCGGACTGAAGCTTTCTTT. It is translated as CASSPQRGRTEAFF. The V and J genes are TRBV18 and TRBJ1-1, with 7 bases matching TRBD1. Trimming removed 1 base from V and 5 bases from J; junction bases left unmatched: 4. CDR1 KGHSH and CDR2 LQKENI come from the germline V gene. This CDR3 has 14 residues.

The CDR3 DNA reads as TGTGCCAGCAGCTTCCGGGACCGCGCTAACTATGGCTACACCTTC. Translation: CASSFRDRANYGYTF. The genes are TRBV7-2 and TRBJ1-2; perhaps TRBD1 as D (5 bases). Germline CDR1 reads SGHTA; CDR2 reads FQGNSA. Trimming pared 3 bases from V and 0 bases from J, leaving 11 bases between. The CDR3 covers 15 residues. Variable domain in full (rest from reference TRBV7-2 and TRBJ1-2): GAGVSQSPSNKVTEKGKDVELRCDPISGHTALYWYRQSLGQGLEFLIYFQGNSAPDKSGLPSDRFSAERTGGSVSTLTIQRTQQEDSAVYLCASSFRDRANYGYTFGSGTRLTVV.

CDR3: CASSNTGSVSGEQYF. CDR3 DNA: TGTGCCAGCTCCAATACAGGGTCGGTCTCGGGCGAGCAGTACTTC. The gene calls are TRBV18 and TRBJ2-7, with D tentatively TRBD1 (6 bases). V lost 6 bases and J lost 6, with 21 bases in between. Per the germline V gene, CDR1 is KGHSH and CDR2 is LQKENI. This CDR3 is built from 15 residues.

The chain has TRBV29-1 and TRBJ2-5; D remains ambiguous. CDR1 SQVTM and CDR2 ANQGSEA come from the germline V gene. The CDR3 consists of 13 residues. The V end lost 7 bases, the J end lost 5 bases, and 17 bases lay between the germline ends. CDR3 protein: CSATTVEGETQYF. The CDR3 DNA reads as TGCAGCGCCACAACCGTGGAAGGGGAGACCCAGTACTTC.

This CDR3 is CASSDPGAAWRAFF. DNA for the CDR3: TGCGCCAGCAGTGACCCCGGAGCAGCTTGGAGAGCTTTCTTT. The rearrangement uses TRBV10-1 and TRBJ1-1, with unresolved D. Per the germline V gene, CDR1 is WNHNN and CDR2 is SYGVQD (reference sequence). V was clipped by 3 bases and J by 10 bases, with 18 bases between them. The CDR3 sequence is 14 residues long.

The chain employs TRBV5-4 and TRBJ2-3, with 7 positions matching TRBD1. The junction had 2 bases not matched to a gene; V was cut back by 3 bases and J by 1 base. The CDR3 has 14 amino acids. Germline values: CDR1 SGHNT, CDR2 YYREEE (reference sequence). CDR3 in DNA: TGTGCCAGCAGCTCGGGACAGCGCACAGATACGCAGTATTTT. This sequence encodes CASSSGQRTDTQYF.

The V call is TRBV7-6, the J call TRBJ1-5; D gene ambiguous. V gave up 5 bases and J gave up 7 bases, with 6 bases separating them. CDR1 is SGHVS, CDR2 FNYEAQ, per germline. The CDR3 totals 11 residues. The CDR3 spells CASSRGQPQHF. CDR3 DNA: TGTGCCAGCAGCCGTGGGCAGCCCCAGCATTTT.

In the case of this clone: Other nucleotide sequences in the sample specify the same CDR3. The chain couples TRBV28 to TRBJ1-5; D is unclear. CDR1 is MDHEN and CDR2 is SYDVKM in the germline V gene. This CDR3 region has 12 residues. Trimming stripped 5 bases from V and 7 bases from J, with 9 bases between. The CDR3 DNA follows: TGTGCCAGCAGTCTCCCGGGGCAGCCCCAGCATTTT. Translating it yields CASSLPGQPQHF.

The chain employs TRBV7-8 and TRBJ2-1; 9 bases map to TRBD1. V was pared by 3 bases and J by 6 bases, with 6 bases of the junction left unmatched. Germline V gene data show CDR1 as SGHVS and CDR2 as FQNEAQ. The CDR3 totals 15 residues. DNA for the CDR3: TGTGCCAGCAGCTTCGGGACAGGGAGGGCCAATGAGCAGTTCTTC. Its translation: CASSFGTGRANEQFF. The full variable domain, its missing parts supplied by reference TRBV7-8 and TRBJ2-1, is GAGVSQSPRYKVAKRGQDVALRCDPISGHVSLFWYQQALGQGPEFLTYFQNEAQLDKSGLPSDRFFAERPEGSVSTLKIQRTQQEDSAVYLCASSFGTGRANEQFFGPGTRLTVL.

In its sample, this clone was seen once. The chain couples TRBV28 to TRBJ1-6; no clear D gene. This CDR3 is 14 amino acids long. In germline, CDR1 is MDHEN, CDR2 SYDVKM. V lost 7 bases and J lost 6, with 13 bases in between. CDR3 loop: CASTVLARNSPLHF. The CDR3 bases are TGTGCCAGCACCGTTCTTGCTCGTAATTCACCCCTCCACTTT. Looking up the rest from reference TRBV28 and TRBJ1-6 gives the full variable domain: DVKVTQSSRYLVKRTGEKVFLECVQDMDHENMFWYRQDPGLGLRLIYFSYDVKMKEKGDIPEGYSVSREKKERFSLILESASTNQTSMYLCASTVLARNSPLHFGNGTRLTVT.

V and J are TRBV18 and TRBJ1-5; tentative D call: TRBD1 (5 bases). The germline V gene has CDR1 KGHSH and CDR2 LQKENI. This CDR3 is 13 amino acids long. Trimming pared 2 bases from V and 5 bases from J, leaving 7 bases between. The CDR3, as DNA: TGTGCCAGCTCACCATACAGGCATCAGCCCCAGCATTTT. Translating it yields CASSPYRHQPQHF.

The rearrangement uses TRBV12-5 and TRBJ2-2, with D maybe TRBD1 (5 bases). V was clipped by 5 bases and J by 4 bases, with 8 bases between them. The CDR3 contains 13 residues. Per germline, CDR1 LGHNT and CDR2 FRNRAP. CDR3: CASGQGFTGELFF. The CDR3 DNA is TGTGCTAGTGGTCAGGGCTTCACCGGGGAGCTGTTTTTT.